This T cell receptor (beta chain) originates from a study of cytomegalovirus exposure and HLA in healthy donors. Researchers ran the PCR with 60 Vbeta and 13 Jbeta primers. Only in-frame clones appear in the TCRdb table, and some are missing; sequencing was by immunoSEQ multiplex PCR. Counted here are under 150,000 clones, roughly four fifths occurring once; the ten biggest clones make up 3.4%. The clonotype comes from a male donor in good health and CMV-seronegative. The sample consisted of PBMCs.

CDR3 residues: CASSSGQSNEKLFF. The CDR3 DNA reads as TGTGCCAGCAGTTCCGGACAGTCTAATGAAAAACTGTTTTTT. The J gene is TRBJ1-4, the V gene TRBV2; D is perhaps TRBD1 (6 bases). The length of the CDR3 is 14 residues. With 5 bases removed from V and 3 bases from J, the gap between germline ends came to 10 bases. Germline V lookup: CDR1 SNHLY, CDR2 FYNNEI.